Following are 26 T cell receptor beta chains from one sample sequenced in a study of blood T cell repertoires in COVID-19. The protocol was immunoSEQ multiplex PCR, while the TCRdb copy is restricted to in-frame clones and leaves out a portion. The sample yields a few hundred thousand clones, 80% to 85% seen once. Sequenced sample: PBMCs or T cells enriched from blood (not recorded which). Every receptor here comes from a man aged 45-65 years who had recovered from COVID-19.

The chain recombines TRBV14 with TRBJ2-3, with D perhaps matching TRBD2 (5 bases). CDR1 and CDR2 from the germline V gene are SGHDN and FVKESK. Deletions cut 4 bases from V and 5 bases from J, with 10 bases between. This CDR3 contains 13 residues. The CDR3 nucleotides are TGTGCCAGCAGCCCCCAGCGGATAGATACGCAGTATTTT. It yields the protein CASSPQRIDTQYF.

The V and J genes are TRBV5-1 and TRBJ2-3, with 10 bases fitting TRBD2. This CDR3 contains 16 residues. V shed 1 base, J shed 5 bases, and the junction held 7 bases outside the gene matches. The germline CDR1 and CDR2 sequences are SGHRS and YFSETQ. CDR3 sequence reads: CASSLTSGAAIDTQYF. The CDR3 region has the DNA TGCGCCAGCAGCTTGACTAGCGGGGCCGCGATAGATACGCAGTATTTT.

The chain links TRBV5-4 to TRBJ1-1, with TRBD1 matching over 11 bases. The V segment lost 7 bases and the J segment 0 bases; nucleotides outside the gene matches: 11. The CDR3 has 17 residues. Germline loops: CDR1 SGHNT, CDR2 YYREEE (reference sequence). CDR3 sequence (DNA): TGTGCCAGCGTCCGAGGGACAGGGGGTCGCTTGAACACTGAAGCTTTCTTT. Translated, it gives CASVRGTGGRLNTEAFF.

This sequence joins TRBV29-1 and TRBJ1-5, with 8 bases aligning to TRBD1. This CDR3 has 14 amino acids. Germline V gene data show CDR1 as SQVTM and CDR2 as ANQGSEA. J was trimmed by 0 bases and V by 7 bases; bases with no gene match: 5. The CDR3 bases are TGCAGCGCCTCACAGGGGGGTAGCAATCAGCCCCAGCATTTT. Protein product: CSASQGGSNQPQHF.

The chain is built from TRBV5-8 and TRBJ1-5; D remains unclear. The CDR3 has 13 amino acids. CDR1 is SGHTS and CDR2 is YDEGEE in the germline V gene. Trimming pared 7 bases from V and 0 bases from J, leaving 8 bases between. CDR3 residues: CASAEYSNQPQHF. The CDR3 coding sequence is TGTGCCAGCGCGGAGTATAGCAATCAGCCCCAGCATTTT.

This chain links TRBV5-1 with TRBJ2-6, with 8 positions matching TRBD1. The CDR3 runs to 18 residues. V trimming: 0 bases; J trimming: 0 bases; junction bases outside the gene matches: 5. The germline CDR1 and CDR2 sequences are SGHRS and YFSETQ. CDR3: CASSLGGQGASGANVLTF. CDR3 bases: TGCGCCAGCAGCTTGGGAGGACAGGGAGCCTCTGGGGCCAACGTCCTGACTTTC.

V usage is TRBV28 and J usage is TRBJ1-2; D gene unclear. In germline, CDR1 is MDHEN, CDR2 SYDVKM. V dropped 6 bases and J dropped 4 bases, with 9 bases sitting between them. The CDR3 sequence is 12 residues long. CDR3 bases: TGTGCCAGCAGCCCTTCCGTCTATGGCTACACCTTC. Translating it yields CASSPSVYGYTF.

The CDR3 nucleotides are TGTGCCAGCCAATTACGGTCACGGGGAGGAACTGAAGCTTTCTTT. Translating gives CASQLRSRGGTEAFF. This chain connects TRBV2 to TRBJ1-1; D is undetermined. Trimming removed 8 bases at V and 5 bases at J, with 21 bases between. The CDR3 is 15 amino acids. Germline V gives CDR1 SNHLY, CDR2 FYNNEI.

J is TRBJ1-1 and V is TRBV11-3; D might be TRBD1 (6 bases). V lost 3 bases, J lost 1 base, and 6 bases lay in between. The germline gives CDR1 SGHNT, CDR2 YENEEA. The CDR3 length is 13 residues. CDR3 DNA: TGTGCCAGCAGCTTGGGACAGAACACTGAAGCTTTCTTT. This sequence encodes CASSLGQNTEAFF.

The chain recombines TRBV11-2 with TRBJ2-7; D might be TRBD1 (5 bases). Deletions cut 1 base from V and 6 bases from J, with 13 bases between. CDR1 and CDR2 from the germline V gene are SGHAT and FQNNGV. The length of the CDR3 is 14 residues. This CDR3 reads CASSLVGALSEQYF. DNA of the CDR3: TGTGCCAGCAGCTTAGTAGGGGCTCTGTCCGAGCAGTACTTC.

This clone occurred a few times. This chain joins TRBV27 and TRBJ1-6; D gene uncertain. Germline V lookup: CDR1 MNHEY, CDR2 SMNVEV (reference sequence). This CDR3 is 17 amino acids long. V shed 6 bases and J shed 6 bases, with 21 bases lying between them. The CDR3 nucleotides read TGTGCCAGCAGCCGGAGCCCCTACCGGGAGATTAATTCACCCCTCCACTTT. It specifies CASSRSPYREINSPLHF.

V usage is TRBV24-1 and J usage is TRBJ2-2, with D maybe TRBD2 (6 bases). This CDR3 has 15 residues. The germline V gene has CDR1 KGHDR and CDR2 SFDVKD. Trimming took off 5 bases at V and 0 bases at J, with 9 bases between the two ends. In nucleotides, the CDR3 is TGTGCCACCAGTGTCGCGGGGCCGAACACCGGGGAGCTGTTTTTT. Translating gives CATSVAGPNTGELFF.

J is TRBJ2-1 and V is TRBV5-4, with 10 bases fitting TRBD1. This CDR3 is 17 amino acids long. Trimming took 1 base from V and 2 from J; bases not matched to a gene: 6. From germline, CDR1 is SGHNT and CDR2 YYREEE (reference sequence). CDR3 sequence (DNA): TGTGCCAGCAGCTTGTCTGTGACAGGGGGCACCTACAATGAGCAGTTCTTC. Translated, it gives CASSLSVTGGTYNEQFF. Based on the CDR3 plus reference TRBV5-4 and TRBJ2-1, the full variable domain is ETGVTQSPTHLIKTRGQQVTLRCSSQSGHNTVSWYQQALGQGPQFIFQYYREEENGRGNFPPRFSGLQFPNYSSELNVNALELDDSALYLCASSLSVTGGTYNEQFFGPGTRLTVL.

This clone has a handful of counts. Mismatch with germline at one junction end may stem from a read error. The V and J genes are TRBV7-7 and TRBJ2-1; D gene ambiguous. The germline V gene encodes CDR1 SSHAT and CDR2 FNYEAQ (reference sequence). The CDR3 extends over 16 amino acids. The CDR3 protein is CASSPLLFNSYNEQFF. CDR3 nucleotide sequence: TGTGCTAGCAGTCCACTACTCTTTAACTCCTACAATGAGCAGTTCTTC.

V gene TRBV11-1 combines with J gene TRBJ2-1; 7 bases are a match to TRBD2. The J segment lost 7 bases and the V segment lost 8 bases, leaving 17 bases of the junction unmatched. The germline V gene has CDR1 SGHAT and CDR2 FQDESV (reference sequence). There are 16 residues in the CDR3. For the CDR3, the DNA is TGTGCCAGCGGCCCCTACCGACTAGCCGGGGGTAATGAGCAGTTCTTC. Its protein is CASGPYRLAGGNEQFF.

The CDR3 nucleotides read TGTGCCAGCAGCGTAGCTCCCAGGGATTTGGCCACTGAAGCTTTCTTT. Protein: CASSVAPRDLATEAFF. V and J are TRBV9 and TRBJ1-1, with D perhaps TRBD1 (5 bases). Looked up from germline, CDR1 is SGDLS and CDR2 is YYNGEE. Trimming removed 0 bases from V and 4 bases from J, with 16 bases in between. This CDR3 spans 16 amino acids.

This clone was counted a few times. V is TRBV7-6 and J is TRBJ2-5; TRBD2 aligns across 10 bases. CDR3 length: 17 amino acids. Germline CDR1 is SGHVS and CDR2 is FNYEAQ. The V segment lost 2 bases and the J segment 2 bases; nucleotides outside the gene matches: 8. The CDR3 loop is CASSLPRTSGDQETQYF. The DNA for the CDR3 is TGTGCCAGCAGCTTACCCCGGACTAGCGGAGATCAAGAGACCCAGTACTTC.

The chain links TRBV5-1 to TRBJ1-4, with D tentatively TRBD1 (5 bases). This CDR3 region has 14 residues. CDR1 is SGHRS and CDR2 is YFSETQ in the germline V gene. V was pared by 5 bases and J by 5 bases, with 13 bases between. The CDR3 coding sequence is TGCGCCAGCAGAGAGGGGACTGAAAATGAAAAACTGTTTTTT. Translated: CASREGTENEKLFF.

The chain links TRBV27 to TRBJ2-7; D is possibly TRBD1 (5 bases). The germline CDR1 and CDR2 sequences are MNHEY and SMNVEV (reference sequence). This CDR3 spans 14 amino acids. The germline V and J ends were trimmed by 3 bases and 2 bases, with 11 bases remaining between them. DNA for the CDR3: TGTGCCAGCAGTTTGTCAGGGCCCCCCTACGAGCAGTACTTC. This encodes CASSLSGPPYEQYF.

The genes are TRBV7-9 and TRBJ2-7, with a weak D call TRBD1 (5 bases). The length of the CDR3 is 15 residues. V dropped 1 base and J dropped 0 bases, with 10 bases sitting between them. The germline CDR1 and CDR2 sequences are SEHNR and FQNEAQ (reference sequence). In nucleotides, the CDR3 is TGTGCCAGCAGCTTAGGACAGTGGAGCTCCTACGAGCAGTACTTC. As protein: CASSLGQWSSYEQYF.

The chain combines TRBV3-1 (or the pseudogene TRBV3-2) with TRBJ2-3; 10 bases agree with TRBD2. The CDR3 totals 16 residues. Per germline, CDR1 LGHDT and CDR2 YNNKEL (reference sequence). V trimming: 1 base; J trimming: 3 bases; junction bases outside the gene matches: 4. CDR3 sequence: CASSQVAGGGTDTQYF. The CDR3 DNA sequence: TGTGCCAGCAGCCAAGTAGCGGGAGGAGGGACAGATACGCAGTATTTT.

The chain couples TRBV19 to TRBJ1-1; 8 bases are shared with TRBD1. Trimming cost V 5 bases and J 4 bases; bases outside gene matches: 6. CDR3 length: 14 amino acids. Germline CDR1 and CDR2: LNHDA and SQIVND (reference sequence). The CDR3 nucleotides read TGTGCCAGTAGTGGGACAGGAGGGATCACTGAAGCTTTCTTT. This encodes CASSGTGGITEAFF.

In DNA, the CDR3 is TGTGCCAGCAGCAGTGGGACTAGCGGGGGGCAATTCCCCTACGAGCAGTACTTC. Its protein is CASSSGTSGGQFPYEQYF. V and J are TRBV5-5 and TRBJ2-7; 15 bases fit TRBD2. This CDR3 region has 18 residues. Germline trimming cut 4 bases from V and 2 bases from J; bases unmatched to any gene: 10. The germline CDR1 and CDR2 sequences are SGHKS and YYEKEE (reference sequence). The full variable domain, with the rest looked up from reference TRBV5-5 and TRBJ2-7, is DAGVTQSPTHLIKTRGQQVTLRCSPISGHKSVSWYQQVLGQGPQFIFQYYEKEERGRGNFPDRFSARQFPNYSSELNVNALLLGDSALYLCASSSGTSGGQFPYEQYFGPGTRLTVT.

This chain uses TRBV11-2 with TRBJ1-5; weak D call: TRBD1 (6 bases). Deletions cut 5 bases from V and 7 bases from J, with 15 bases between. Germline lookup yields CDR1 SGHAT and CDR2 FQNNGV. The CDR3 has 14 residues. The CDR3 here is CASSLEGGAQPQHF. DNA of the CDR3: TGTGCCAGCAGCCTTGAGGGGGGGGCACAGCCCCAGCATTTT.

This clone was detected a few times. The CDR3 DNA reads TGTGCCAGCCCCCCAAGACGAGGGTACCCCTACGAGCAGTACTTC. Protein product: CASPPRRGYPYEQYF. This chain uses TRBV6-4 with TRBJ2-7; D might be TRBD2 (5 bases). There are 15 residues in the CDR3. Trimming pared 8 bases from V and 2 bases from J, leaving 19 bases between. The germline V gene has CDR1 MRHNA and CDR2 SNTAGT.

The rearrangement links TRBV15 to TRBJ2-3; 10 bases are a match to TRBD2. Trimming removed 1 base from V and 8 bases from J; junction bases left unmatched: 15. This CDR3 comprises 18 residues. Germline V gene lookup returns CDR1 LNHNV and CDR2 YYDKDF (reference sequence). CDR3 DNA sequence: TGTGCCACCAGCAGAGTCCCCCCTAGTAGCGGGAGGTGGGGTACGCAGTATTTT. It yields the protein CATSRVPPSSGRWGTQYF.